A selection of T cell receptor beta chains follows, all from one sample in a study of response to subunit inactivated influenza vaccine. TCRdb reanalysed the RT-PCR reads using MiXCR and keeps one entry per CDR3 protein. The profile shows hundreds of thousands of distinct CDR3 sequences, 10% to 15% of them singletons. Sample: PBMCs from blood, taken on the day of vaccination. The receptors come from a man aged 45 to 65 who received an inactivated influenza vaccine. Each CDR3 is given without its conserved first and last residue. The size of a clone is reported for some rows only, either as once, few or many, or as a class for expanded clones.

TRBV7-3	TRBJ1-1	NA	ASSLYRTTEAF
TRBV5-5	TRBJ1-2	few	ASSQGSGSDGYT
TRBV4-2	TRBJ2-5	NA	ASSQELVGTQY
TRBV20-1	TRBJ2-7	NA	SARVLMTGGIPYEQY
TRBV10-3	TRBJ2-3	few	AISEGGGVSTDTQY
TRBV5-5	TRBJ1-3	few	ASSRGQPGNTIY
TRBV5-1	TRBJ2-2	many	ASSHWSNTGELF
TRBV4-2	TRBJ1-1	NA	ASSQQTPLDPEAF
TRBV7-2	TRBJ2-7	NA	ASSLTGGPSSYEQY
TRBV6-1	TRBJ1-1	many	ASSTLSAEAF
TRBV18	TRBJ2-7	few	ASSPWQPRSYEQY
TRBV18	TRBJ1-2	NA	ASSYGRDQISNYGYT
TRBV10-2	TRBJ2-2	NA	ASSESRGGRAGELF
TRBV6-1	TRBJ2-5	few	ASSRSGGTRETQY
TRBV5-6	TRBJ1-1	few	ASSLLAGKDTEAF
TRBV6-6	TRBJ2-7	few	ASQSPAQYEQY
TRBV7-2	TRBJ2-1	few	ASSDGTGTYNEQF
TRBV4-1	TRBJ1-1	many	ASTRLVMNTEAF
TRBV29-1	TRBJ2-5	NA	SVGTGGVYQETQY
TRBV6-5	TRBJ2-2	many	ASSYSGPYTGELF
TRBV12-3/TRBV12-4	TRBJ1-1	many	ASRTQGRLWPF
TRBV6-2/TRBV6-3	TRBJ2-7	NA	ASSDPRGRADQY
TRBV7-8	TRBJ2-7	once	ASSLTQASIEQY
TRBV2	TRBJ2-5	many	ASSEGRLTVQETQY
TRBV20-1	TRBJ2-3	NA	SATSGTGSDTQY
TRBV9	TRBJ2-6	NA	ASSHPGGSPSGANVLT
TRBV12-3/TRBV12-4	TRBJ2-5	NA	ASSLRILTQY
TRBV10-3	TRBJ2-3	few	AISESPEVDTQY
TRBV3-1	TRBJ1-1	many	ASSQQQGNTEAF
TRBV3-1	TRBJ2-7	few	ASSPAGASGLYEQY